This is a list of T cell receptor beta chains from one sample in a study of blood T cells in healthy people across ages. TCRdb reprocessed the 5' RACE reads with MiXCR, giving one entry per CDR3 protein. The sample lists some 1.5 million distinct CDR3 sequences; around 40% were seen once. Sequenced input: blood. All receptors derive from a woman younger than 35 in good health. CDR3s include the opening cysteine and the closing phenylalanine or tryptophan. D genes are given only for firm matches. Only some rows state a clone size, as once, few, many or a class for expanded clones.

clone size: .
V gene: TRBV5-6
J gene: TRBJ1-2
D gene: .
CDR3 DNA: TGTGCCAGCAGCTTGGCCGGCGTCGAGGGGTACTATGGCTACACCTTC
CDR3 protein: CASSLAGVEGYYGYTF

clone size: .
V gene: TRBV14
J gene: TRBJ1-1
D gene: .
CDR3 DNA: TGTGCCAGCAGCCAACCAGGGCCAACTGAAGCTTTCTTT
CDR3 protein: CASSQPGPTEAFF

clone size: .
V gene: TRBV20-1
J gene: TRBJ2-1
D gene: TRBD2
CDR3 DNA: TGCAGTGCTACTGGGACTAGCTATTACAATGAGCAGTTCTTC
CDR3 protein: CSATGTSYYNEQFF

clone size: .
V gene: TRBV7-2
J gene: TRBJ1-6
D gene: .
CDR3 DNA: TGTGCCAGCAGCTTAGCAGGACTGACGGACTATAATCCACCCCTCCACTTT
CDR3 protein: CASSLAGLTDYNPPLHF

clone size: .
V gene: TRBV12-3/TRBV12-4
J gene: TRBJ1-2
D gene: .
CDR3 DNA: TGTGCCAGCAGTTTAGGGTACTACTATGTGGGCTACACCTTC
CDR3 protein: CASSLGYYYVGYTF

clone size: .
V gene: TRBV15
J gene: TRBJ2-1
D gene: .
CDR3 DNA: TGTGCCACCAGCACGGGGGGCGGGAGATTAATCAATGAGCAGTTCTTC
CDR3 protein: CATSTGGGRLINEQFF

clone size: .
V gene: TRBV5-1
J gene: TRBJ1-1
D gene: .
CDR3 DNA: TGCGCCAGCAGCGAAAGACAGTCAAACACTGAAGCTTTCTTT
CDR3 protein: CASSERQSNTEAFF

clone size: .
V gene: TRBV4-3
J gene: TRBJ2-1
D gene: TRBD2
CDR3 DNA: TGCGCCAGCAGCCCAAGTACCGGGAGGGCCGGGAATGAGCAGTTCTTC
CDR3 protein: CASSPSTGRAGNEQFF

clone size: few
V gene: TRBV6-5
J gene: TRBJ1-1
D gene: TRBD1
CDR3 DNA: TGTGCCAGCAGTTACACCGGGACAGGGGCCGGGCCGGCGATGAACACTGAAGCTTTCTTT
CDR3 protein: CASSYTGTGAGPAMNTEAFF

clone size: .
V gene: TRBV20-1
J gene: TRBJ2-3
D gene: .
CDR3 DNA: TGCAGTGCCTCGCCTCGAGCCCTCACAGATACGCAGTATTTT
CDR3 protein: CSASPRALTDTQYF

clone size: .
V gene: TRBV7-9
J gene: TRBJ1-1
D gene: .
CDR3 DNA: TGTGCCAGCACCAAGACAGTTGAAGCTTTCTTT
CDR3 protein: CASTKTVEAFF

clone size: few
V gene: TRBV7-9
J gene: TRBJ2-5
D gene: .
CDR3 DNA: TGTGCCAGCAGCCAATACGATGAAGAGACCCAGTACTTC
CDR3 protein: CASSQYDEETQYF

clone size: .
V gene: TRBV24-1
J gene: TRBJ1-5
D gene: .
CDR3 DNA: TGTGCCACCAGTGACCCAGGGCGGCAGCCCCAGCATTTT
CDR3 protein: CATSDPGRQPQHF

clone size: few
V gene: TRBV10-3
J gene: TRBJ2-3
D gene: .
CDR3 DNA: TGTGCCATCAGGCCAGACGGCACAGATACGCAGTATTTT
CDR3 protein: CAIRPDGTDTQYF

clone size: .
V gene: TRBV10-3
J gene: TRBJ1-2
D gene: .
CDR3 DNA: TGTGCCATCAGTGAGTCGAACGGACTCTATGGCTACACCTTC
CDR3 protein: CAISESNGLYGYTF

clone size: .
V gene: TRBV2
J gene: TRBJ2-6
D gene: .
CDR3 DNA: TGTGCCAGCATTCAGCACACCAACACTGGGGCCAACGTCCTGACTTTC
CDR3 protein: CASIQHTNTGANVLTF

clone size: few
V gene: TRBV7-9
J gene: TRBJ1-5
D gene: .
CDR3 DNA: TGTGCCAGCAGCTTAGCGAATCAACAGAAAAATCAGCCCCAGCATTTT
CDR3 protein: CASSLANQQKNQPQHF

clone size: few
V gene: TRBV4-3
J gene: TRBJ2-5
D gene: .
CDR3 DNA: TGCGCCAGCAGCCAAAAGGGGCTAGCGATATACAATGAGCAGTACTTC
CDR3 protein: CASSQKGLAIYNEQYF

clone size: .
V gene: TRBV6-6
J gene: TRBJ2-6
D gene: .
CDR3 DNA: TGTGCCACGGAGCGCGGGACCATCTCTGGGGCCAACGTCCTGACTTTC
CDR3 protein: CATERGTISGANVLTF

clone size: .
V gene: TRBV12-3/TRBV12-4
J gene: TRBJ2-1
D gene: .
CDR3 DNA: TGTGCCAGCAGTTTAAGGCTAGCGATGATCCATGAGCAGTTCTTC
CDR3 protein: CASSLRLAMIHEQFF

clone size: many
V gene: TRBV4-1
J gene: TRBJ2-7
D gene: .
CDR3 DNA: TGCGCCAGCAGCCAAGGGGCTCAACCCGAGCAGTACTTC
CDR3 protein: CASSQGAQPEQYF

clone size: .
V gene: TRBV20-1
J gene: TRBJ2-2
D gene: .
CDR3 DNA: TGCAGTGCCAAGAGGGGGGCCGGGGAGCTGTTTTTT
CDR3 protein: CSAKRGAGELFF

clone size: few
V gene: TRBV20-1
J gene: TRBJ2-3
D gene: TRBD2
CDR3 DNA: TGCAGTGCCGCGGGGGGGAAAGGTGGCACAGATACGCAGTATTTT
CDR3 protein: CSAAGGKGGTDTQYF

clone size: few
V gene: TRBV4-2
J gene: TRBJ2-1
D gene: TRBD2
CDR3 DNA: TGTGCCAGCAGCCAAGATCTACTAGCGAATGAGCAGTTCTTC
CDR3 protein: CASSQDLLANEQFF

clone size: .
V gene: TRBV12-3/TRBV12-4
J gene: TRBJ2-1
D gene: TRBD1
CDR3 DNA: TGTGCCAGCAGTTTAGCCCGGGACAGGGGAATGAATGAGCAGTTCTTC
CDR3 protein: CASSLARDRGMNEQFF

clone size: once
V gene: TRBV2
J gene: TRBJ2-6
D gene: .
CDR3 DNA: TGTGCCAGCAACGAGGGGCCGAGCTCTGGGGCCAACGTCCTGACTTTC
CDR3 protein: CASNEGPSSGANVLTF

clone size: .
V gene: TRBV5-5
J gene: TRBJ2-3
D gene: .
CDR3 DNA: TGTGCCAGCAGCCCGGCCGTAATCTGGGATACGCAGTATTTT
CDR3 protein: CASSPAVIWDTQYF